This T cell receptor beta chain comes out of a study of blood T cell repertoires in COVID-19. On the study more broadly: In each case, the material was cDNA or gDNA derived from T cells, B-cell-depleted T cells, or PBMCs.

Original processing notes: Cell counts per sample came from amplifying reference gene primers. Measured with immunoSEQ multiplex PCR; TCRdb has only the in-frame clones, and not every one. For V, J and clone size, that table is used; D and trimming come from the DNA. The sample holds about 90,000 clones, roughly 86% seen once. This CDR3 comprises 13 residues. CDR1 and CDR2 from the germline V gene are SSHAT and FNYEAQ (reference sequence). Deletions cut 3 bases from V and 5 bases from J, with 10 bases between. The sample was peripheral blood. This receptor was obtained from a human donor in a cohort sampled during active COVID-19. The chain combines TRBV7-7 with TRBJ1-1, with D possibly TRBD1 on 6 matching bases. In DNA form, the CDR3 reads TGTGCCAGCAGCTTGACAGGTGGTACTGAAGCTTTCTTT. Its protein is CASSLTGGTEAFF.